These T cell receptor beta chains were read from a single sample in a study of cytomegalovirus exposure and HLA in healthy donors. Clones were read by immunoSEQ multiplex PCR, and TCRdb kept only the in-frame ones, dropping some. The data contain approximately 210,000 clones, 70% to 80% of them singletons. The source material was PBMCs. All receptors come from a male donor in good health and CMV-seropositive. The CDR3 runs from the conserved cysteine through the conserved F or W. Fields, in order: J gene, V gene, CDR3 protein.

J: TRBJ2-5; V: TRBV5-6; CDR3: CASSLVRGEETQYF
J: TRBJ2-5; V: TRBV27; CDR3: CASSPLGTSAGETQYF
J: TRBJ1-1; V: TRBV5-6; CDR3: CASSFSPVEAFF
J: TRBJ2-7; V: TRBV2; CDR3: CASSEASIEQYF
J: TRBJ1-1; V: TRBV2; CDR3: CASPRNTEAFF
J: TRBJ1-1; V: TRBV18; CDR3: CASSPNMGGANTEAFF
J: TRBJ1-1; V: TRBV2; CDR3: CASSEPQGFKNEAFF
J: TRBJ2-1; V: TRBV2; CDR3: CASRAGGDNEQFF
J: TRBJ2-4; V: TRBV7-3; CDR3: CASSLGGGVSKNIQYF
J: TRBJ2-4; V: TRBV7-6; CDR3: CASSDGTHKNIQYF
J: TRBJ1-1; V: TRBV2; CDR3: CARLQGRDTEAFF
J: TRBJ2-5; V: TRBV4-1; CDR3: CASSHGGGEGETQYF
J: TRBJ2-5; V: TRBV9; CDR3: CASSVAVGGMETQYF
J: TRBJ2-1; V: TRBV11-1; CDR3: CASSLGLDSYNEQFF
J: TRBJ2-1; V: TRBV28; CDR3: CASSLTSGRYEQFF
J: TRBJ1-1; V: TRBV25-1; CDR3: CASSVTGYAFF
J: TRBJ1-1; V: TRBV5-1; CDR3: CASSPGEQGTEAFF
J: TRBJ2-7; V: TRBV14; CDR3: CASSQVSQGWYEQYF
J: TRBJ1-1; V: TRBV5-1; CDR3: CASSFGGENTEAFF
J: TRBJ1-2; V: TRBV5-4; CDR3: CASSSTGGDYGYTF
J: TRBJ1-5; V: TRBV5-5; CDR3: CASSLTGGSNQPQHF
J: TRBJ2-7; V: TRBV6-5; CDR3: CATLRAGIYEQYF
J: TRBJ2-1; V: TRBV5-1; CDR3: CASSSPANEQFF
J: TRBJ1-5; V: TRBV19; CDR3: CASDDWRGRNQPQHF
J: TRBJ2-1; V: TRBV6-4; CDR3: CASSLRLGGHEQFF
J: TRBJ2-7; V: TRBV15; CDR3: CATSRDPPRQTQSYEQYF